This record covers a single TCR beta chain. After removal of 5 bases from V and 1 base from J, the junction contained 8 bases not matched to a gene. In germline, CDR1 is PRHDT, CDR2 FYEKMQ (reference sequence). This CDR3 is 16 amino acids long. Profiled with immunoSEQ multiplex PCR; TCRdb holds only in-frame clones, not every one. The table includes about 180,000 clones, around nine tenths detected once. The data belong to a study of T cell responses to AZD1222 COVID-19 vaccine. The sequence came from an adult in good health. This rearrangement joins TRBV13 to TRBJ2-1; 7 positions agree with TRBD1. The input for sequencing was peripheral blood, taken on day 0 of AZD1222 vaccination. CDR3 region: CASSERGRGSYNEQFF. The CDR3, as DNA: TGTGCCAGCAGCGAAAGAGGCAGGGGGTCCTACAATGAGCAGTTCTTC.